A selection of T cell receptor beta chains follows, all from one sample in a study of CD8 T cells in Susac syndrome. MiXCR was run by TCRdb on the immunoSEQ multiplex PCR reads, yielding one entry per CDR3 protein. The sample includes more than 150,000 distinct CDR3 sequences, about 90% of them seen just once. The specimen was CD4+ T cells from PBMCs. These receptors all come from a human donor in good health. CDR3s include the opening cysteine and the closing phenylalanine or tryptophan. Each record gives: V gene, clone size, J gene, D gene, CDR3 protein, CDR3 DNA. The D gene is left open where the match is weak. A clone size is listed for some rows: how often the clone was seen (once, few, many), or a class if it is expanded.

>TRBV20-1|once|TRBJ2-5|TRBD1
CSAVDRGLRETQYF
TGCAGTGCCGTCGACAGGGGGCTGCGAGAGACCCAGTACTTC
>TRBV7-2|NA|TRBJ1-2|NA
CASSLATDYGYTF
TGTGCCAGCAGCTTAGCGACGGACTATGGCTACACCTTC
>TRBV2|NA|TRBJ2-3|NA
CASRDTSTDTQYF
TGTGCCAGCAGGGACACTAGCACAGATACGCAGTATTTT
>TRBV7-2|NA|TRBJ2-5|NA
CASSFGPPSRVGETQYF
TGTGCCAGCAGCTTTGGGCCTCCTAGTAGAGTGGGGGAGACCCAGTACTTC
>TRBV7-6|NA|TRBJ2-2|NA
CASSLPSPTGELFF
TGTGCCAGCAGCTTACCCAGTCCCACCGGGGAGCTGTTTTTT
>TRBV7-2|NA|TRBJ2-5|TRBD2
CASSLQRGEGETQYF
TGTGCCAGCAGCCTTCAGCGGGGGGAGGGGGAGACCCAGTACTTC
>TRBV18|NA|TRBJ2-7|TRBD1
CASSPPGQGNYEQYF
TGTGCCAGCTCACCACCGGGACAGGGGAACTACGAGCAGTACTTC
>TRBV7-2|NA|TRBJ2-7|NA
CASSFLDLYEQYF
TGTGCCAGCAGCTTTCTGGACTTATACGAGCAGTACTTC
>TRBV2|NA|TRBJ2-1|NA
CASTGQGLDEQFF
TGTGCCAGCACCGGGCAGGGTTTGGATGAGCAGTTCTTC
>TRBV20-1|NA|TRBJ2-4|TRBD2
CSASSLAGNIQYF
TGCAGTGCTAGTTCGCTAGCGGGAAACATTCAGTACTTC
>TRBV18|NA|TRBJ1-1|NA
CASSPFAVDTEAFF
TGTGCCAGCTCACCATTCGCTGTGGACACTGAAGCTTTCTTT
>TRBV6-1|once|TRBJ2-5|NA
CASSPRAVETQYF
TGTGCCAGCAGTCCCAGGGCTGTGGAGACCCAGTACTTC
>TRBV7-7|few|TRBJ2-5|TRBD1
CASSLGQGWETQYF
TGTGCTAGCAGCTTAGGACAGGGTTGGGAGACCCAGTACTTC
>TRBV5-1|NA|TRBJ1-6|NA
CASSLETNSPLHF
TGCGCCAGCAGCTTGGAGACAAATTCACCCCTCCACTTT
>TRBV7-2|NA|TRBJ1-2|NA
CASSFREGDGYTF
TGTGCCAGCAGCTTCAGGGAAGGGGATGGCTACACCTTC
>TRBV7-8|NA|TRBJ2-7|TRBD2
CASSLVGSGRREQYF
TGTGCCAGCAGCTTAGTGGGTAGCGGGAGACGCGAGCAGTACTTC
>TRBV6-5|NA|TRBJ1-1|NA
CASRPKWNTEAFF
TGTGCCAGCAGGCCGAAATGGAACACTGAAGCTTTCTTT
>TRBV6-2/TRBV6-3|NA|TRBJ1-5|NA
CASSYDPFHSNSNQPQHF
TGTGCCAGCAGTTACGACCCTTTTCACAGCAATAGCAATCAGCCCCAGCATTTT
>TRBV19|once|TRBJ2-2|NA
CASSSGSYPKVGELFF
TGTGCCAGTAGTTCCGGGTCTTACCCCAAGGTCGGGGAGCTGTTTTTT
>TRBV21-1|NA|TRBJ1-3|NA
CASSKKSVSGNTIYF
TGTGCCAGCAGCAAGAAATCAGTCTCTGGAAACACCATATATTTT
>TRBV7-3|NA|TRBJ1-4|NA
CASSLMAATNEKLFF
TGTGCCAGCAGCTTAATGGCAGCAACTAATGAAAAACTGTTTTTT
>TRBV11-2|once|TRBJ2-7|NA
CASSGGSWEQYF
TGTGCCAGCAGCGGGGGATCATGGGAGCAGTACTTC
>TRBV12-3/TRBV12-4|NA|TRBJ2-7|TRBD2
CASSATSGSYEQYF
TGTGCCAGCAGCGCTACTAGCGGCTCCTACGAGCAGTACTTC
>TRBV3-1|NA|TRBJ2-7|NA
CASSLGRSWEQYF
TGTGCCAGCAGCCTGGGTCGATCCTGGGAGCAGTACTTC
>TRBV6-1|NA|TRBJ2-2|NA
CAIFRTGGTGELFF
TGTGCCATTTTTCGTACAGGCGGCACCGGGGAGCTGTTTTTT
>TRBV2|NA|TRBJ1-3|TRBD1
CASKIQGPGNTIYF
TGTGCCAGCAAGATACAGGGGCCTGGAAACACCATATATTTT
>TRBV19|NA|TRBJ2-7|NA
CASSTGPLYEQYF
TGTGCCAGTAGTACGGGACCGCTATACGAGCAGTACTTC